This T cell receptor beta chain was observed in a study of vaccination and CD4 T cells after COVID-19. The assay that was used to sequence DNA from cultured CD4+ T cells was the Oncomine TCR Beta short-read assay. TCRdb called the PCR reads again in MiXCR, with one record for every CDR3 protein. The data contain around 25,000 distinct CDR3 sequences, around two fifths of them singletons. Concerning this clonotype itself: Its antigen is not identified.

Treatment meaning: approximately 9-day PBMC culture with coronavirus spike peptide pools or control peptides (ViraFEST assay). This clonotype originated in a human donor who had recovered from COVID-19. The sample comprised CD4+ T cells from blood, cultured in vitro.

CDR3 in DNA: TGTGCCAGCAGTGCGACTAACCTCCACTTT. This sequence encodes CASSATNLHF. The chain joins TRBV2 to TRBJ1-6, with unresolved D. The germline gives CDR1 SNHLY, CDR2 FYNNEI. Trimming pared 4 bases from V and 15 bases from J, leaving 7 bases between. There are 10 residues in the CDR3.